The entry that follows covers one TCR beta chain sequence. The antigen it binds to is not known. Base-call qualities are not available, and no considerably larger clone is one nucleotide away. The sample belongs to a study of blood T cell repertoires in COVID-19 (dated by TCRdb to 2019 to 2021). Some background on the complete study: Samples from collaborators originated in the United States, Italy and Spain and spanned both the acute and convalescent phases of COVID-19. The material from the prospective study consisted of cDNA or gDNA derived from T cells, B-cell-depleted T cells, or PBMCs. Deeply sampled blood TCRbeta repertoires from subjects exposed to, actively infected with, or recovered from COVID-19 were included in the dataset. The repertoires were released in a freely available public database meant as a resource for research on the immune response to SARS-CoV-2. The samples were drawn from two sources: the first 160 participants of the ongoing ImmuneRACE study, and 1,254 subjects contributed by 6 global collaborators. Sample metadata almost always included a de-identified subject ID, COVID-19 status, age in years and sex. Where available, HLA class I and class II types were obtained from metadata supplied by the sample provider rather than from assay-based typing.

Overall study outcomes, separate from this receptor: The quantity of clinical and demographic metadata differed by source and by participant and was supplied without curation.

Trimming at the junction amounts to 0 bases on V and 0 bases on J, and the germline ends lie 9 bases apart. Taken from cysteine to phenylalanine, the CDR3 has 14 residues. Here the CDR3 DNA is all that survives: 42 bases in frame from base 1. CDR1 and CDR2, looked up from the germline V gene (reference sequence), are GTSNPN and SVGIG. Collaborating institutions collected whole blood in K2EDTA tubes following their own protocols. For TCRbeta analysis, collaborators shipped samples as frozen whole blood, isolated PBMCs, or DNA extracted from either of those sample types. The immunoSEQ Assay, a bias-controlled multiplex PCR, was used to amplify TCRbeta CDR3 regions from genomic DNA. In the source study's methods: Nucleated cell counts per sample were estimated from amplification of reference gene primers within the assay. To quantify the absolute abundance of each unique TCRbeta CDR3 rearrangement, sequence reads were collapsed and filtered. For each sample, productive Simpson clonality was calculated as the square root of Simpson's diversity index across productive rearrangements. In its TCRdb copy, this immuneACCESS table keeps in-frame sequences only and misses some clones. Where compared with another copy, unresolved V genes explain less than half of these, and the others have no known cause. V and J calls and clone size are copied from that table; D and trimming were computed from the DNA. Within this sample are about 270,000 clones, with 65% to 90% of them counted one time only. The ten biggest clones cover roughly 2.9% of the sample.

This receptor was taken from a woman aged 60-75 years with active or convalescent COVID-19. This receptor chain uses TRBV30 and TRBJ2-7, with an unclear D gene assignment. Sequencing used peripheral blood. The CDR3 reads as follows: CAWSVPGSSYEQYF. At the DNA level, the sequence is TGTGCCTGGAGTGTACCCGGTAGCTCCTACGAGCAGTACTTC.